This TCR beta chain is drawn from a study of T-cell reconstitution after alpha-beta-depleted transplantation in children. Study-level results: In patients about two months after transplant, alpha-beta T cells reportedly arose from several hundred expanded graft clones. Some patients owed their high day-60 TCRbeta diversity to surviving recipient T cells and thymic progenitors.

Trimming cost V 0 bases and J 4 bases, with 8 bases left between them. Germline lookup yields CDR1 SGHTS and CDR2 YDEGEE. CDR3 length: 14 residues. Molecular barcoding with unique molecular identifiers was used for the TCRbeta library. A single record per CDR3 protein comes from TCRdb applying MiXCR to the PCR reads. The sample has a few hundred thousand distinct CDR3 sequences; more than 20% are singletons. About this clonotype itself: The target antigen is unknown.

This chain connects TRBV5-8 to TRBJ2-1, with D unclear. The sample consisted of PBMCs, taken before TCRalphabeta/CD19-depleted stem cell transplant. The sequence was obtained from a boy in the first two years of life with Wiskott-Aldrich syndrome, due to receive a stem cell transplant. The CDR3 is CASSLERRYNEQFF. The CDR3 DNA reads TGTGCCAGCAGCTTGGAACGGCGATACAATGAGCAGTTCTTC.